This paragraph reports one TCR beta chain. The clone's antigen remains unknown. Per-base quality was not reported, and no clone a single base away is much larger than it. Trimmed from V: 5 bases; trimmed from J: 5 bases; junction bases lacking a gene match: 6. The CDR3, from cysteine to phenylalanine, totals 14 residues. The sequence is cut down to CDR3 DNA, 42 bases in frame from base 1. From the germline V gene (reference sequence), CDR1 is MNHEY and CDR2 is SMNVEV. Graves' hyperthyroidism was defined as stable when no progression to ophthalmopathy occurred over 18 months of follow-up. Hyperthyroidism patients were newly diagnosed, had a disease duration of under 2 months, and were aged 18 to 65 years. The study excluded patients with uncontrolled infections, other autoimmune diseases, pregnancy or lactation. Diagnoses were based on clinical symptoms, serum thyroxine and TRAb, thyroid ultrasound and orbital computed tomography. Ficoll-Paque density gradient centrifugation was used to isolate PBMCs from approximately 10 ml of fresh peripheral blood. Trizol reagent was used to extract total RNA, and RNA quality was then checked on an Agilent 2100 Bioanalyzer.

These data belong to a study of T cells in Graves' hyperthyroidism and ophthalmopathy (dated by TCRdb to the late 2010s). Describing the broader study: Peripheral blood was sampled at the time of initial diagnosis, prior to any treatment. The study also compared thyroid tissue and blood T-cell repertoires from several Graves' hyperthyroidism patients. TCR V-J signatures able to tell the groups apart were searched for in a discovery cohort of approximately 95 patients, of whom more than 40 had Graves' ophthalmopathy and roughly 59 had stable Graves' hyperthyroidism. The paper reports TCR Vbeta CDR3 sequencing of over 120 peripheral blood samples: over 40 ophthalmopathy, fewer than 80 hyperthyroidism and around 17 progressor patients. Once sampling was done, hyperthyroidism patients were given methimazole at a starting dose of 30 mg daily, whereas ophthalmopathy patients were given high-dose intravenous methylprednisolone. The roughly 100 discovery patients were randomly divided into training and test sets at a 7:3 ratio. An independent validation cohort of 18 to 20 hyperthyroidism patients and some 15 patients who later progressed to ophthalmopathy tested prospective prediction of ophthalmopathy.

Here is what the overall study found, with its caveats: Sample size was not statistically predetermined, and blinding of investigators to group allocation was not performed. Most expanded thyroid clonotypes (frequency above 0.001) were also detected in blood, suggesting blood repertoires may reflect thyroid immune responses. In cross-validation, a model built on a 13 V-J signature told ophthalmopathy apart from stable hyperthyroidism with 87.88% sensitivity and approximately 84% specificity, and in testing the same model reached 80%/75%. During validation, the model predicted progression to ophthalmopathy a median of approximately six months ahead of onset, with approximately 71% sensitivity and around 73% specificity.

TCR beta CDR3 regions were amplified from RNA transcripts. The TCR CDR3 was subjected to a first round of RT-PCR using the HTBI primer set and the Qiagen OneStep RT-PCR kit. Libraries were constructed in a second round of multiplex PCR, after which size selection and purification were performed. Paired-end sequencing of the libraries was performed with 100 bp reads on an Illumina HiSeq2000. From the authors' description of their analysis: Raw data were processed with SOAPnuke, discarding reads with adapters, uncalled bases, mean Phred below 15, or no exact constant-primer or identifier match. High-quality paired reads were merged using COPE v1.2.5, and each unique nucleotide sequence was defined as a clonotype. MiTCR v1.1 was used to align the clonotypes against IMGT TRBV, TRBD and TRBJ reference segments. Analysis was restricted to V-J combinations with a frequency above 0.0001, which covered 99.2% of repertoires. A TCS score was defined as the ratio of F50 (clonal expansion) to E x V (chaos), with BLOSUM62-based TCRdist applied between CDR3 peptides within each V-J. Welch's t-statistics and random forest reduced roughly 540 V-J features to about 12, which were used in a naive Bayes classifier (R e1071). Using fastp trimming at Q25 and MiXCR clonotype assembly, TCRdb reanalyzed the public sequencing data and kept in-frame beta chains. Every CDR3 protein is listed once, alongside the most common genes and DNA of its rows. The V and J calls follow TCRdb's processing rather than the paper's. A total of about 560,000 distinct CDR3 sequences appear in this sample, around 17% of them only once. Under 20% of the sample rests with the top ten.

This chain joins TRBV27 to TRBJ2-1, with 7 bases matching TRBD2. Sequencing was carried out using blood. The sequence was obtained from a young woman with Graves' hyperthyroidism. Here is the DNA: TGTGCCAGCAGTCGGGGAGGGACCCACAATGAGCAGTTCTTC. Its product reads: CASSRGGTHNEQFF.